This T cell receptor (beta chain) was recorded in a study of shared clonotypes between healthy human individuals. Study donors comprised healthy, HIV-negative adults devoid of recent acute infection or vaccination. Germline V gene sequence: CDR1 SNHLY, CDR2 FYNNEI. The CDR3 is 14 residues long. V was clipped by 7 bases and J by 7 bases, with 14 bases between them. Study-wide points: Enrolling few donors narrowed the genetic and exposure-history diversity that was represented.

Original analysis: Junction-only sequences produced by ImmunoSEQ had no quality scores, so filtering differed. Sequencing used immunoSEQ multiplex PCR; TCRdb keeps in-frame clones, though not all of them. The DNA gave D and trimming, while V, J and clone size come from that table. The sample includes about 480,000 clones, 75% to 80% of them seen just once. With respect to this clone: As yet, its antigen is unknown.

The TCR was taken from a woman in her thirties or forties in good health. Some clones in this sample may be carry-over from other donors' samples. V is TRBV2 and J is TRBJ1-6; D may be TRBD1 (6 bases). Sequenced: PBMCs. The CDR3 sequence: CASNTDRSNSPLHF. The CDR3 DNA sequence: TGTGCCAGCAATACTGACAGGAGCAATTCACCCCTCCACTTT.